This TCR beta chain was recorded in a study of monozygotic twins with inflammatory bowel disease. This CDR3 spans 14 amino acids. From its re-call of the 5' RACE reads, TCRdb lists each CDR3 protein once, without DNA. This sample's table has 150,000 to 200,000 distinct CDR3 sequences. This chain links TRBV12-3 or TRBV12-4 with TRBJ1-2; TCRdb calls TRBD1, which cannot be checked without DNA. The sample consisted of blood. The TCR was taken from a human donor with ulcerative colitis or Crohn's disease, or a healthy co-twin of an affected twin (not recorded which). CDR3 sequence reads: CASTVGQGNYGYTF.